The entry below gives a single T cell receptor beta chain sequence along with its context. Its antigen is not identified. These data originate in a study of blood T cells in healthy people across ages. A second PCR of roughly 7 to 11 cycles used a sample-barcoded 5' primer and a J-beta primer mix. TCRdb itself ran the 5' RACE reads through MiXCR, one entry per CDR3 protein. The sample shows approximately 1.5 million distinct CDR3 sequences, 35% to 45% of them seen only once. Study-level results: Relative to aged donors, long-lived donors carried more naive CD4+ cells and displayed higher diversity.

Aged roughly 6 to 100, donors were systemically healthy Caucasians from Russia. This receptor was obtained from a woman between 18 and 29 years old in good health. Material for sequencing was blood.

The CDR3 coding sequence is TGCGCCAGCAGCTCCGGGACAGCAGAGGTGTCCCTCCACTTT. Its translation: CASSSGTAEVSLHF. V and J are TRBV5-1 and TRBJ1-6; the match to TRBD1 covers 7 bases. Trimming took 3 bases from V and 14 from J; bases not matched to a gene: 11. The CDR3 contains 14 residues. Germline CDR1 reads SGHRS; CDR2 reads YFSETQ.